A selection of T cell receptor beta chains follows, all from one sample in a study of vaccination effects on CD4 cells after COVID-19. The protocol was immunoSEQ multiplex PCR, while the TCRdb copy is restricted to in-frame clones and leaves out a portion. The sample gives 47,000 or so clones, roughly 72% of which show up once; 5.5% to 8% is in the top ten. These TCRs are of unknown antigen specificity. Material: CD4+ T cells from PBMCs cultured without peptide, obtained after COVID-19 vaccination. All receptors come from a human donor who received a COVID-19 vaccine. The CDR3 runs from the conserved cysteine through the conserved F or W. The D gene is left open where the match is weak. Clone size appears in some rows only: once, few, many, or a class for an expanded clone.

v_gene: TRBV10-3; d_gene: TRBD2; abundance: -; j_gene: TRBJ2-3; CDR3nt: TGTGCCATCAGTCCGGGGCGGGGGAACACAGATACGCAGTATTTT; CDR3aa: CAISPGRGNTDTQYF
v_gene: TRBV5-8; d_gene: -; abundance: -; j_gene: TRBJ1-5; CDR3nt: TGTGCCAGCAGCCCGGAAATCCTCCGGTGGCCCCAGCATTTT; CDR3aa: CASSPEILRWPQHF
v_gene: TRBV3-1/TRBV3-2; d_gene: -; abundance: -; j_gene: TRBJ1-2; CDR3nt: TGTGCCAGCAGCCAGTCAGGGCTGGGTGGCTACACCTTC; CDR3aa: CASSQSGLGGYTF
v_gene: TRBV7-9; d_gene: TRBD2; abundance: -; j_gene: TRBJ2-3; CDR3nt: TGTGCCAGCAGCGTAGTCTCCGGGACTAGCGGTTTGGGAACAGATACGCAGTATTTT; CDR3aa: CASSVVSGTSGLGTDTQYF
v_gene: TRBV6-4; d_gene: -; abundance: -; j_gene: TRBJ1-2; CDR3nt: TGTGCCAGCAAATCGGACGGCGTTGGCTACACCTTC; CDR3aa: CASKSDGVGYTF
v_gene: TRBV7-8; d_gene: -; abundance: -; j_gene: TRBJ1-1; CDR3nt: TGTGCCAGCAGCTTAGCGTCAAGTTTGAACACTGAAGCTTTCTTT; CDR3aa: CASSLASSLNTEAFF
v_gene: TRBV2; d_gene: -; abundance: -; j_gene: TRBJ2-4; CDR3nt: TGTGCCAGCAGGCCCCAGGGTGGCATTCAGTACTTC; CDR3aa: CASRPQGGIQYF
v_gene: TRBV6-5; d_gene: -; abundance: -; j_gene: TRBJ2-3; CDR3nt: TGTGCCAGCAGTTACAGATACACAGATACGCAGTATTTT; CDR3aa: CASSYRYTDTQYF
v_gene: TRBV10-3; d_gene: -; abundance: -; j_gene: TRBJ1-2; CDR3nt: TGTGCCATCAGTGAGTCGGGAGGGGGCTATGGCTACACCTTC; CDR3aa: CAISESGGGYGYTF
v_gene: TRBV6-2/TRBV6-3; d_gene: TRBD2; abundance: -; j_gene: TRBJ2-2; CDR3nt: TGTGCCAGCAGTTACTTTTGGGCTAGCGGGGGGGCGAACACCGGGGAGCTGTTTTTT; CDR3aa: CASSYFWASGGANTGELFF
v_gene: TRBV7-9; d_gene: -; abundance: few; j_gene: TRBJ2-7; CDR3nt: TGTGCCAGCAGCCTAGGAGCGAACTACGAGCAGTACTTC; CDR3aa: CASSLGANYEQYF